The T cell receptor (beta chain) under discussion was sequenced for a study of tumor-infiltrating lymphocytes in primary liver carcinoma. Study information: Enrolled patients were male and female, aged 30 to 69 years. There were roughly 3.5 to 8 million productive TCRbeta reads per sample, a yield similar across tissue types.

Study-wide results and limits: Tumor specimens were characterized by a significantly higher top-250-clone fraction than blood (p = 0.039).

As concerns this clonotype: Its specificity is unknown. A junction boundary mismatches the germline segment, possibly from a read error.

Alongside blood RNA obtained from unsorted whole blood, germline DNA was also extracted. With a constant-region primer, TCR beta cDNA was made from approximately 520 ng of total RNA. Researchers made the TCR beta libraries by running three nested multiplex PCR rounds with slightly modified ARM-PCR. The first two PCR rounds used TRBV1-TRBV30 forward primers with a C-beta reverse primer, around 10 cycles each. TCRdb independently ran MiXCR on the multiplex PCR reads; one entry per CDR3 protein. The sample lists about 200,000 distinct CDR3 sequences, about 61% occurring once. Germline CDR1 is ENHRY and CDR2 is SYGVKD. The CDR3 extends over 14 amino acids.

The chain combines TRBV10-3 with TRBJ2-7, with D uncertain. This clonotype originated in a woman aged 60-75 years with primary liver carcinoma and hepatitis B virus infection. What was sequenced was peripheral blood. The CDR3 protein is CTISAVGGSYEQYF. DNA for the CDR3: TGTACCATCAGTGCTGTCGGTGGCTCCTACGAGCAGTACTTT.